A single sample gave rise to the 7 T cell receptor beta chains below, sequenced in a study of identical twins. TCRdb reanalysed the 5' RACE reads using MiXCR and keeps one entry per CDR3 protein. The table has about 240,000 distinct CDR3 sequences, 6% to 8.5% seen once. The same sample was also used in a study of yellow fever vaccine responses in identical twins.

Material for sequencing was CD8+ T cells sorted from blood. These receptors came from a woman aged 18-30 years in good health.

V usage is TRBV10-2 and J usage is TRBJ2-1; no clear D. The CDR3 extends over 13 amino acids. Germline values: CDR1 WSHSY, CDR2 SAAADI. Trimming left V 4 bases short and J 12 bases short, with 16 bases between. The CDR3 loop reads CASSGGPVSGQFF. For the CDR3, the DNA is TGCGCCAGCAGTGGAGGACCTGTGTCCGGGCAGTTCTTC.

This clonotype has just a few counts. The chain combines TRBV12-3 or TRBV12-4 with TRBJ2-4; TRBD1 matches at 8 bases. V shed 5 bases, J shed 13 bases, and the junction held 16 bases outside the gene matches. The CDR3 has 15 residues. Here the CDR3 reads CASSKSDRGGGGQYF. CDR3 nucleotide sequence: TGTGCCAGCAGTAAAAGTGACAGGGGAGGTGGTGGGCAGTACTTC.

The chain is built from TRBV28 and TRBJ2-7; 7 bases align to TRBD2. V lost 8 bases, J lost 0 bases, and 7 bases stayed unmatched. This CDR3 has 14 residues. Germline V gene lookup returns CDR1 MDHEN and CDR2 SYDVKM. In DNA, the CDR3 is TGTGCCAGCGGTAGCGGGCCCAGCTCCTACGAGCAGTACTTC. Encoded protein: CASGSGPSSYEQYF.

This clonotype was detected a few times. The chain recombines TRBV24-1 with TRBJ2-2, with D maybe TRBD1 (5 bases). Per the germline V gene, CDR1 is KGHDR and CDR2 is SFDVKD. Trimming pared 4 bases from V and 0 bases from J, leaving 11 bases between. The CDR3 is 16 amino acids. The chain's CDR3 is CATSDPDRANTGELFF. The CDR3 region has the DNA TGTGCCACCAGTGACCCCGACAGAGCGAACACCGGGGAGCTGTTTTTT.

This clonotype was detected only a few times. This sequence joins TRBV6-2 or TRBV6-3 and TRBJ2-7; no firm D call. This CDR3 spans 13 amino acids. V was pared by 3 bases and J by 0 bases, with 6 bases between. The germline CDR1 and CDR2 sequences are MNHEY and SVGEGT. CDR3 nucleotides: TGTGCCAGCAGTTATATATACTCCTACGAGCAGTACTTC. Translation: CASSYIYSYEQYF.

This clonotype was seen ten or more times. The chain recombines TRBV5-1 with TRBJ1-5; D remains ambiguous. The CDR3 is 16 residues long. With 1 base removed from V and 0 bases from J, the gap between germline ends came to 11 bases. Germline CDR1 reads SGHRS; CDR2 reads YFSETQ. The CDR3 DNA sequence: TGCGCCAGCAGCTTGAACGGCCCCCATAGCAATCAGCCCCAGCATTTT. Its protein product is CASSLNGPHSNQPQHF.

The chain joins TRBV4-1 to TRBJ1-5; D is ambiguous. Germline values: CDR1 MGHRA, CDR2 YSYEKL. The CDR3 is 14 residues long. V lost 1 base to trimming and J lost 3 bases, with 7 bases between them. CDR3 nucleotide sequence: TGCGCCAGCAGCCAAGGCCCTCTCAATCAGCCCCAGCATTTT. Amino acid sequence: CASSQGPLNQPQHF.